This T cell receptor beta chain was retrieved from a study of tissue T cells after allogeneic stem cell transplantation. Time point meaning: mouse harvest day 7 after allogeneic transplant. Mouse grafts combined 10^7 T-cell-depleted bone marrow cells with 10^6 splenic CD5+ T cells. Mice had MHC-mismatched B6 into BALB/c GVHD, sampled day 7 or 14. Repertoires were generated with immunoSEQ multiplex PCR, while TCRdb's copy carries only in-frame clones and drops some. This sample carries about 6,700 clones, approximately 46% of them seen once, and the ten largest clones take about 7%. Notes on the study in general: TCR repertoires tracked anatomic similarity, regardless of disease or transplant status.

This CDR3 region has 14 residues. Trimming cost V 0 bases and J 4 bases; bases outside gene matches: 1. Germline values: CDR1 SGHSA, CDR2 FRNQAP. In its sample, this clone ranks as medium-sized. Its antigen is unknown. The listed genes are named as in mouse. From the germline J gene comes the end of the CDR3, since the read stops 1 residue before it. The clonotype was recovered from a female BALB/c mouse given C57BL/6 T cells with graft-versus-host disease after an allogeneic hematopoietic cell transplant. The source material was gut tissue. The rearrangement joins TRBV16 to TRBJ2-7; 9 nucleotides match TRBD2. The covered CDR3 bases are TGTGCAAGCAGCTTAGAGACTGGGGGTTATGAACAGTAC. The encoded protein is CASSLETGGYEQY. The CDR3 as a whole reads CASSLETGGYEQYF.